These 6 T cell receptor beta chains were all obtained from the same sample, sequenced in a study of shared clonotypes between healthy human individuals. Only in-frame clones appear in the TCRdb table, and some are missing; sequencing was by immunoSEQ multiplex PCR. The sample records roughly 2.1 million clones, more than 85% being singletons. Naive CD8 cells comprised CD45RO-negative, CCR7-positively selected cells, excluding terminally differentiated effector memory CD45RA+ cells. The sequencing input was naive CD8+ T cells from PBMCs. These receptors all stem from a man younger than 35 in good health. Some clones in this sample may be carry-over from other donors' samples.

The gene calls are TRBV9 and TRBJ1-1; D not certain. The germline V and J ends were trimmed by 0 bases and 5 bases, with 8 bases remaining between them. CDR3 size: 13 residues. In germline, CDR1 is SGDLS, CDR2 YYNGEE. CDR3: CASSVGVETEAFF. Here the CDR3 DNA reads TGTGCCAGCAGCGTAGGGGTGGAGACTGAAGCTTTCTTT.

The genes are TRBV7-8 and TRBJ1-2, with no clear D. Germline V gene lookup returns CDR1 SGHVS and CDR2 FQNEAQ. V was clipped by 3 bases and J by 0 bases, with 11 bases between them. The CDR3 is 15 residues long. For the CDR3, the DNA is TGTGCCAGCAGCTTTACACGGGGAGCTAACTATGGCTACACCTTC. As protein: CASSFTRGANYGYTF.

The chain couples TRBV2 to TRBJ2-7; D assignment may be TRBD1 or TRBD2 (5 bases each). Germline CDR1 SNHLY, CDR2 FYNNEI. CDR3 size: 15 residues. Trimming cost V 6 bases and J 7 bases, with 22 bases left between them. This chain's CDR3 is CASSLSSRLEGEQYF. The CDR3 DNA sequence: TGTGCCAGCAGCCTATCATCTAGGCTAGAGGGGGAGCAGTACTTC.

The chain carries TRBV4-1 and TRBJ2-3, with 14 bases fitting TRBD2. CDR1 MGHRA and CDR2 YSYEKL come from the germline V gene. The length of the CDR3 is 15 residues. J was trimmed by 5 bases and V by 6 bases; bases with no gene match: 4. The CDR3 DNA is TGCGCCAGCAGTCGACTAGCGGGAGGGAAAGATACGCAGTATTTT. It encodes CASSRLAGGKDTQYF.

This sequence joins TRBV6-5 and TRBJ2-1; D possibly matches TRBD1 or TRBD2 (6 bases each). From germline, CDR1 is MNHEY and CDR2 SVGAGI. V was clipped by 2 bases and J by 6 bases, with 14 bases between them. The CDR3 has 15 amino acids. The CDR3 loop is CASSYGGQGFNEQFF. CDR3 bases: TGTGCCAGCAGTTACGGGGGGCAGGGTTTCAATGAGCAGTTCTTC.

The chain links TRBV4-2 to TRBJ2-5, with TRBD2 matching over 10 bases. The ends lost 0 bases at V and 4 bases at J; junction bases unmatched: 8. The germline V gene encodes CDR1 LGHNA and CDR2 YNFKEQ. This CDR3 contains 17 residues. The CDR3 reads CASSQDGRSGRGETQYF. Written as DNA, the CDR3 is TGTGCCAGCAGCCAAGATGGGCGGAGCGGGAGGGGAGAGACCCAGTACTTC.